These T cell receptor beta chains were read from a single sample in a study of T cell responses to AZD1222 COVID-19 vaccine. The table came from immunoSEQ multiplex PCR; TCRdb's copy has only in-frame clones and leaves some out. The table lists 100,000 to 150,000 clones, 75% to 85% of them singletons. The sample in question was peripheral blood, obtained 28 days after the second AZD1222 dose. The receptors were sampled from an adult who received the AZD1222 COVID-19 vaccine. Each CDR3 is given with its conserved first and last residue. Fields, in order: V gene, J gene, D gene, clone size, CDR3 protein, CDR3 DNA. A D gene is named only where the DNA matches it firmly. Size is stated for part of the rows, as once, few or many counts, or as a class when the clone is expanded.

V gene: TRBV28
J gene: TRBJ1-1
D gene: NA
clone size: NA
CDR3 protein: CASSFFGPTTNQAFF
CDR3 DNA: TGTGCCAGCAGCTTCTTCGGCCCTACGACGAATCAAGCTTTCTTT

V gene: TRBV10-2
J gene: TRBJ2-2
D gene: NA
clone size: NA
CDR3 protein: CASSGPTVNTGELFF
CDR3 DNA: TGCGCCAGCAGTGGCCCGACAGTCAACACCGGGGAGCTGTTTTTT

V gene: TRBV9
J gene: TRBJ2-2
D gene: NA
clone size: NA
CDR3 protein: CASSVGSSSRELFF
CDR3 DNA: TGTGCCAGCAGCGTCGGGTCCTCAAGCAGGGAGCTGTTTTTT

V gene: TRBV6-1
J gene: TRBJ1-5
D gene: TRBD1
clone size: NA
CDR3 protein: CASSEALGAGGRVYQPQHF
CDR3 DNA: TGTGCCAGCAGTGAAGCCCTAGGGGCAGGGGGCCGGGTGTATCAGCCCCAGCATTTT

V gene: TRBV2
J gene: TRBJ2-1
D gene: NA
clone size: NA
CDR3 protein: CASSGTFEQFF
CDR3 DNA: TGTGCCAGCAGTGGGACATTTGAGCAGTTCTTC

V gene: TRBV27
J gene: TRBJ1-4
D gene: NA
clone size: NA
CDR3 protein: CASRGGWVGKLFF
CDR3 DNA: TGTGCCAGCAGAGGCGGGTGGGTTGGAAAACTGTTTTTT

V gene: TRBV28
J gene: TRBJ2-6
D gene: TRBD2
clone size: NA
CDR3 protein: CASSPSGGGHVLTF
CDR3 DNA: TGTGCCAGCAGCCCAAGCGGGGGGGGTCACGTCCTGACTTTC

V gene: TRBV4-3
J gene: TRBJ2-7
D gene: TRBD2
clone size: NA
CDR3 protein: CASSPGGSAVGEQYF
CDR3 DNA: TGCGCCAGCAGCCCGGGGGGGAGCGCGGTAGGGGAGCAGTACTTC

V gene: TRBV19
J gene: TRBJ2-6
D gene: TRBD1
clone size: NA
CDR3 protein: CASSTGQGSGANVLTF
CDR3 DNA: TGTGCCAGTAGTACGGGACAGGGGTCTGGGGCCAACGTCCTGACTTTC

V gene: TRBV18
J gene: TRBJ2-7
D gene: NA
clone size: NA
CDR3 protein: CASSPSAAVSYEQYF
CDR3 DNA: TGTGCCAGCTCACCATCCGCGGCCGTCTCCTACGAGCAGTACTTC

V gene: TRBV24-1
J gene: TRBJ1-4
D gene: NA
clone size: NA
CDR3 protein: CATSDSDATNEKLFF
CDR3 DNA: TGTGCCACCAGTGATTCAGATGCAACTAATGAAAAACTGTTTTTT

V gene: TRBV18
J gene: TRBJ1-1
D gene: NA
clone size: few
CDR3 protein: CASSPWEQNTEAFF
CDR3 DNA: TGTGCCAGCTCACCGTGGGAGCAGAACACTGAAGCTTTCTTT

V gene: TRBV3-1/TRBV3-2
J gene: TRBJ1-4
D gene: TRBD1
clone size: NA
CDR3 protein: CASSHRGDSGGKLFF
CDR3 DNA: TGTGCCAGCAGCCATAGGGGGGACAGCGGAGGAAAACTGTTTTTT

V gene: TRBV18
J gene: TRBJ1-1
D gene: TRBD1
clone size: NA
CDR3 protein: CASSDPWTGLNTEAFF
CDR3 DNA: TGTGCCAGCTCAGACCCCTGGACAGGGCTGAACACTGAAGCTTTCTTT

V gene: TRBV27
J gene: TRBJ2-3
D gene: TRBD2
clone size: NA
CDR3 protein: CASSPGGFTDTQYF
CDR3 DNA: TGTGCCAGCAGCCCCGGGGGGTTCACAGATACGCAGTATTTT

V gene: TRBV30
J gene: TRBJ1-2
D gene: NA
clone size: NA
CDR3 protein: CAWSRPGAGDGYGYTF
CDR3 DNA: TGTGCCTGGAGTAGACCTGGGGCCGGGGACGGCTATGGCTACACCTTC

V gene: TRBV12-3/TRBV12-4
J gene: TRBJ1-2
D gene: NA
clone size: NA
CDR3 protein: CASSLRESDGYTF
CDR3 DNA: TGTGCCAGCAGTTTAAGGGAATCTGATGGCTACACCTTC

V gene: TRBV2
J gene: TRBJ2-5
D gene: TRBD1
clone size: NA
CDR3 protein: CASSETFRGRGSETQYF
CDR3 DNA: TGTGCCAGCAGTGAAACCTTCAGGGGCAGGGGGAGCGAGACCCAGTACTTC

V gene: TRBV19
J gene: TRBJ1-6
D gene: NA
clone size: NA
CDR3 protein: CASSIGSAYSPLHF
CDR3 DNA: TGTGCCAGTAGTATCGGCAGCGCTTATTCACCCCTCCACTTT

V gene: TRBV13
J gene: TRBJ1-1
D gene: NA
clone size: NA
CDR3 protein: CASSLPMGTNTEAFF
CDR3 DNA: TGTGCCAGCAGCCTGCCAATGGGTACGAACACTGAAGCTTTCTTT

V gene: TRBV10-3
J gene: TRBJ2-1
D gene: TRBD2
clone size: NA
CDR3 protein: CAISEGSGYEQFF
CDR3 DNA: TGTGCCATCAGTGAAGGTAGCGGGTATGAGCAGTTCTTC

V gene: TRBV10-3
J gene: TRBJ1-5
D gene: TRBD1
clone size: NA
CDR3 protein: CAISGTGGNQPQHF
CDR3 DNA: TGTGCCATCAGTGGCACAGGGGGAAATCAGCCCCAGCATTTT

V gene: TRBV5-5
J gene: TRBJ1-6
D gene: NA
clone size: NA
CDR3 protein: CASSLLGTGNSPLHF
CDR3 DNA: TGTGCCAGCAGCTTGCTGGGCACGGGGAATTCACCCCTCCACTTT

V gene: TRBV10-2
J gene: TRBJ2-3
D gene: NA
clone size: NA
CDR3 protein: CASSEGRSTDTQYF
CDR3 DNA: TGCGCCAGCAGTGAGGGAAGATCCACAGATACGCAGTATTTT

V gene: TRBV10-3
J gene: TRBJ1-2
D gene: TRBD1
clone size: NA
CDR3 protein: CAISEDRGKDGYTF
CDR3 DNA: TGTGCCATCAGTGAAGACAGGGGGAAGGATGGCTACACCTTC

V gene: TRBV12-3/TRBV12-4
J gene: TRBJ1-1
D gene: NA
clone size: NA
CDR3 protein: CASSFSPTRAFF
CDR3 DNA: TGTGCCAGCAGTTTCTCCCCCACGAGGGCTTTCTTT

V gene: TRBV7-9
J gene: TRBJ1-1
D gene: TRBD1
clone size: NA
CDR3 protein: CASSFGGDRPNTEAFF
CDR3 DNA: TGTGCCAGCAGCTTCGGTGGGGACAGGCCTAACACTGAAGCTTTCTTT

V gene: TRBV11-3
J gene: TRBJ2-1
D gene: NA
clone size: once
CDR3 protein: CASSLGPAREQFF
CDR3 DNA: TGTGCCAGCAGCTTAGGTCCGGCCCGTGAGCAGTTCTTC

V gene: TRBV18
J gene: TRBJ2-2
D gene: NA
clone size: NA
CDR3 protein: CASSTASRPGELFF
CDR3 DNA: TGTGCCAGCTCAACAGCTTCAAGACCCGGGGAGCTGTTTTTT

V gene: TRBV10-3
J gene: TRBJ2-2
D gene: NA
clone size: NA
CDR3 protein: CAIRRGDGELFF
CDR3 DNA: TGTGCCATCAGACGAGGGGACGGGGAGCTGTTTTTT

V gene: TRBV21-1
J gene: TRBJ1-2
D gene: NA
clone size: NA
CDR3 protein: CASSRGDWGGYTF
CDR3 DNA: TGTGCCAGCAGCAGGGGGGATTGGGGCGGCTACACCTTC

V gene: TRBV7-8
J gene: TRBJ1-6
D gene: NA
clone size: NA
CDR3 protein: CASSLAKLNSPLHF
CDR3 DNA: TGTGCCAGCAGCTTAGCTAAGTTAAATTCACCCCTCCACTTT

V gene: TRBV12-3/TRBV12-4
J gene: TRBJ2-7
D gene: NA
clone size: NA
CDR3 protein: CASSLSSQQYF
CDR3 DNA: TGTGCCAGCAGTTTAAGCTCACAGCAGTACTTC

V gene: TRBV10-3
J gene: TRBJ2-1
D gene: NA
clone size: NA
CDR3 protein: CAIRGLNEQFF
CDR3 DNA: TGTGCCATCAGAGGCCTTAATGAGCAGTTCTTC

V gene: TRBV6-6
J gene: TRBJ2-7
D gene: NA
clone size: few
CDR3 protein: CASSYEANYEQYF
CDR3 DNA: TGTGCCAGCAGTTACGAGGCTAACTACGAGCAGTACTTC

V gene: TRBV5-1
J gene: TRBJ2-7
D gene: NA
clone size: NA
CDR3 protein: CASSLATTISYEQYF
CDR3 DNA: TGCGCCAGCAGCTTGGCGACTACAATCTCCTACGAGCAGTACTTC

V gene: TRBV20-1
J gene: TRBJ2-3
D gene: TRBD2
clone size: NA
CDR3 protein: CSASLRGATDTQYF
CDR3 DNA: TGCAGTGCTAGTCTGCGGGGGGCCACAGATACGCAGTATTTT

V gene: TRBV10-3
J gene: TRBJ2-7
D gene: NA
clone size: NA
CDR3 protein: CAISDGTASSYEQYF
CDR3 DNA: TGTGCCATCAGCGATGGGACCGCCAGCTCCTACGAGCAGTACTTC

V gene: TRBV6-5
J gene: TRBJ1-4
D gene: TRBD1
clone size: NA
CDR3 protein: CASSSGTGTANEKLFF
CDR3 DNA: TGTGCCAGCAGTTCCGGGACAGGCACTGCTAATGAAAAACTGTTTTTT

V gene: TRBV4-3
J gene: TRBJ1-2
D gene: NA
clone size: NA
CDR3 protein: CASSHAGDYGYTF
CDR3 DNA: TGCGCCAGCAGCCACGCAGGGGACTATGGCTACACCTTC

V gene: TRBV18
J gene: TRBJ1-4
D gene: NA
clone size: NA
CDR3 protein: CASSPTRQDEKLFF
CDR3 DNA: TGTGCCAGCTCACCTACCCGTCAGGATGAAAAACTGTTTTTT

V gene: TRBV6-1
J gene: TRBJ1-5
D gene: NA
clone size: NA
CDR3 protein: CASSDQPDSNQPQHF
CDR3 DNA: TGTGCCAGCAGTGACCAGCCCGATAGCAATCAGCCCCAGCATTTT

V gene: TRBV7-2
J gene: TRBJ1-5
D gene: NA
clone size: NA
CDR3 protein: CASSFGASQPQHF
CDR3 DNA: TGTGCCAGCAGCTTCGGGGCGAGTCAGCCCCAGCATTTT

V gene: TRBV9
J gene: TRBJ1-1
D gene: NA
clone size: NA
CDR3 protein: CASSPWTALNTEAFF
CDR3 DNA: TGTGCCAGCAGCCCATGGACAGCCTTGAACACTGAAGCTTTCTTT

V gene: TRBV2
J gene: TRBJ2-5
D gene: TRBD2
clone size: NA
CDR3 protein: CASSDVLQRGGLETQYF
CDR3 DNA: TGTGCCAGCAGTGATGTGCTTCAGCGGGGGGGCCTGGAGACCCAGTACTTC

V gene: TRBV5-5
J gene: TRBJ1-5
D gene: NA
clone size: NA
CDR3 protein: CASSFTGPEPQHF
CDR3 DNA: TGTGCCAGCAGCTTTACAGGGCCCGAGCCCCAGCATTTT

V gene: TRBV18
J gene: TRBJ1-5
D gene: NA
clone size: NA
CDR3 protein: CASSRQGKYSNQPQHF
CDR3 DNA: TGTGCCAGCTCCCGGCAGGGTAAGTATAGCAATCAGCCCCAGCATTTT

V gene: TRBV30
J gene: TRBJ1-1
D gene: NA
clone size: NA
CDR3 protein: CAWSVQGPEAFF
CDR3 DNA: TGTGCCTGGAGTGTTCAGGGCCCTGAAGCTTTCTTT

V gene: TRBV19
J gene: TRBJ1-6
D gene: NA
clone size: NA
CDR3 protein: CASSMSLSPLHF
CDR3 DNA: TGTGCCAGTAGTATGTCTCTTTCACCCCTCCACTTT

V gene: TRBV30
J gene: TRBJ1-4
D gene: TRBD1
clone size: NA
CDR3 protein: CAWSGDRGVNEKLFF
CDR3 DNA: TGTGCCTGGAGCGGGGACAGGGGCGTTAATGAAAAGCTGTTTTTT

V gene: TRBV6-5
J gene: TRBJ1-6
D gene: NA
clone size: NA
CDR3 protein: CASSYSKLTTPLHF
CDR3 DNA: TGTGCCAGCAGTTACTCGAAGCTAACTACACCCCTCCACTTT

V gene: TRBV11-2
J gene: TRBJ2-2
D gene: TRBD2
clone size: NA
CDR3 protein: CASRPLAGTNTGELFF
CDR3 DNA: TGTGCCAGCAGACCTTTAGCGGGCACGAACACCGGGGAGCTGTTTTTT